The 30 T cell receptor beta chains given below trace back to one sample, sequenced in a study of early stage breast cancer tumors. Here immunoSEQ multiplex PCR was the method, and the copy in TCRdb shows in-frame clones only, minus some. Of about 28,000 clones listed, roughly four fifths were seen once; the top ten hold 4.5% to 5%. Sequencing input: blood. These TCRs come from a person aged 35-49 years with breast cancer.

The chain couples TRBV27 to TRBJ2-3; D may be TRBD1 or TRBD2 (5 bases each). CDR3 length equals 15 residues. The germline V gene encodes CDR1 MNHEY and CDR2 SMNVEV (reference sequence). Trimming took off 1 base at V and 1 base at J, with 9 bases between the two ends. CDR3 residues: CASSLFGTGTDTQYF. For the CDR3, the DNA is TGTGCCAGCAGTTTATTCGGGACGGGCACAGATACGCAGTATTTT.

In DNA form, the CDR3 reads TGTGCCAGCAGTTCGCATCCGACAGGCCCTAACTATGGCTACACCTTC. Amino acid sequence: CASSSHPTGPNYGYTF. V and J are TRBV6-5 and TRBJ1-2; perhaps TRBD1 as D (6 bases). Trimming left V 4 bases short and J 0 bases short, with 15 bases between. CDR1 and CDR2 (germline): MNHEY, SVGAGI. There are 16 residues in the CDR3.

V gene TRBV5-1 combines with J gene TRBJ2-7; perhaps TRBD2 as D (7 bases). Deletions cut 0 bases from V and 2 bases from J, with 18 bases between. This CDR3 has 17 amino acids. Germline CDR1 SGHRS, CDR2 YFSETQ. CDR3 in amino acids: CASSLEGGAGTTYEQYF. The CDR3 DNA reads TGCGCCAGCAGCTTGGAGGGGGGGGCCGGAACAACCTACGAGCAGTACTTC. Combining the CDR3 with reference TRBV5-1 and TRBJ2-7 gives the whole variable domain KAGVTQTPRYLIKTRGQQVTLSCSPISGHRSVSWYQQTPGQGLQFLFEYFSETQRNKGNFPGRFSGRQFSNSRSEMNVSTLELGDSALYLCASSLEGGAGTTYEQYFGPGTRLTVT.

The rearrangement joins TRBV5-4 to TRBJ2-5; D remains unclear. The CDR3 is 13 residues long. Germline CDR1 is SGHNT and CDR2 is YYREEE (reference sequence). The V end lost 0 bases, the J end lost 5 bases, and 8 bases lay between the germline ends. CDR3 sequence (DNA): TGTGCCAGCAGCTTGGTTTCCGGGGAGACCCAGTACTTC. Residues: CASSLVSGETQYF. Combining the CDR3 with reference TRBV5-4 and TRBJ2-5 gives the whole variable domain ETGVTQSPTHLIKTRGQQVTLRCSSQSGHNTVSWYQQALGQGPQFIFQYYREEENGRGNFPPRFSGLQFPNYSSELNVNALELDDSALYLCASSLVSGETQYFGPGTRLLVL.

The chain's CDR3 is CASSVVTDTEAFF. The CDR3 DNA reads as TGTGCCAGCAGCGTAGTGACAGACACTGAAGCTTTCTTT. The chain has TRBV9 and TRBJ1-1; the D gene is possibly TRBD1 (5 bases). V was trimmed by 0 bases and J by 3 bases, leaving 6 bases between them. The germline gives CDR1 SGDLS, CDR2 YYNGEE. The CDR3 has 13 residues.

V gene TRBV7-2 combines with J gene TRBJ2-2, with TRBD1 identical over 7 bases. The CDR3 totals 15 residues. Looked up from germline, CDR1 is SGHTA and CDR2 is FQGNSA. V shed 7 bases and J 1 base; nucleotides not matched to a gene: 6. The CDR3 nucleotides read TGTGCCAGCACCTCGGGACAGATGAACACCGGGGAGCTGTTTTTT. It is translated as CASTSGQMNTGELFF. Supplemented by reference TRBV7-2 and TRBJ2-2, the full variable domain reads GAGVSQSPSNKVTEKGKDVELRCDPISGHTALYWYRQSLGQGLEFLIYFQGNSAPDKSGLPSDRFSAERTGGSVSTLTIQRTQQEDSAVYLCASTSGQMNTGELFFGEGSRLTVL.

The genes are TRBV7-2 and TRBJ2-3; 12 bases fit TRBD2. This CDR3 contains 15 residues. CDR1 SGHTA and CDR2 FQGNSA come from the germline V gene. Trimming removed 6 bases from V and 3 bases from J; junction bases left unmatched: 4. Written as DNA, the CDR3 is TGTGCCAGCAGGCCGGGACTAGCGGGTACAGATACGCAGTATTTT. As protein: CASRPGLAGTDTQYF.

The sample holds one count of this clone. V gene TRBV7-3 combines with J gene TRBJ2-3, with a possible D match to TRBD2 (6 bases). Germline V gene sequence: CDR1 SGHTA, CDR2 FQGTGA. V gave up 2 bases and J gave up 2 bases, with 14 bases separating them. This CDR3 comprises 16 residues. The CDR3 DNA follows: TGTGCCAGCAGCTTAGGGGTGGGAGGCGCCACAGATACGCAGTATTTT. It is translated as CASSLGVGGATDTQYF. Variable domain in full (rest from reference TRBV7-3 and TRBJ2-3): GAGVSQTPSNKVTEKGKYVELRCDPISGHTALYWYRQSLGQGPEFLIYFQGTGAADDSGLPNDRFFAVRPEGSVSTLKIQRTERGDSAVYLCASSLGVGGATDTQYFGPGTRLTVL.

The rearrangement joins TRBV29-1 to TRBJ2-7; maybe TRBD2 (6 bases). The V end lost 0 bases, the J end lost 4 bases, and 25 bases lay between the germline ends. This CDR3 comprises 18 residues. Germline CDR1 SQVTM, CDR2 ANQGSEA. CDR3 sequence: CSVEDPAQAGGTGYEQYF. The CDR3 nucleotides are TGCAGCGTTGAAGACCCGGCCCAAGCTGGGGGGACTGGATACGAGCAGTACTTC.

The table lists this clone with a count of one. V usage is TRBV6-5 and J usage is TRBJ2-7; 10 positions match TRBD2. The junction had 6 bases not matched to a gene; V was cut back by 6 bases and J by 4 bases. The CDR3 is 14 amino acids. Germline V lookup: CDR1 MNHEY, CDR2 SVGAGI. DNA for the CDR3: TGTGCCAGCAGATCTCTAGCGGGAGCTTACGAGCAGTACTTC. This codes for CASRSLAGAYEQYF.

This rearrangement joins TRBV5-6 to TRBJ1-4, with a tentative D call TRBD1 (5 bases). Germline loops: CDR1 SGHDT, CDR2 YYEEEE. The V end lost 4 bases, the J end lost 7 bases, and 17 bases lay between the germline ends. This CDR3 is built from 15 residues. CDR3 sequence reads: CASSAPGIEGEKLFF. The CDR3, as DNA: TGTGCCAGCAGCGCCCCAGGGATTGAAGGTGAAAAACTGTTTTTT.

The chain couples TRBV11-2 to TRBJ2-1, with D tentatively TRBD2 (5 bases). In germline, CDR1 is SGHAT, CDR2 FQNNGV. This CDR3 has 14 residues. V was shortened by 5 bases and J by 4 bases, with 12 bases between the two germline ends. The CDR3, as DNA: TGTGCCAGCAGCCCTCTTTCGGGGTACAATGAGCAGTTCTTC. Translation: CASSPLSGYNEQFF.

V and J are TRBV4-3 and TRBJ2-3; D remains ambiguous. The CDR3 sequence is 13 residues long. Per the germline V gene, CDR1 is LGHNA and CDR2 is YSLEER. With 2 bases removed from V and 4 bases from J, the gap between germline ends came to 7 bases. For the CDR3, the DNA is TGCGCCAGCAGCCAAAGTTTCTCAGATACGCAGTATTTT. It codes for CASSQSFSDTQYF.

The chain joins TRBV29-1 to TRBJ2-5; 11 nucleotides match TRBD1. Germline trimming cut 4 bases from V and 5 bases from J; bases unmatched to any gene: 3. CDR3 size: 13 residues. Germline V gene data show CDR1 as SQVTM and CDR2 as ANQGSEA. In DNA form, the CDR3 reads TGCAGCGTTGGGGGACAGGGGGGGGAGACCCAGTACTTC. It is translated as CSVGGQGGETQYF.

This chain joins TRBV5-1 and TRBJ2-6, with a tentative D call TRBD1 (5 bases). The V gene's germline CDR1 is SGHRS and CDR2 YFSETQ. V gave up 5 bases and J gave up 0 bases, with 15 bases separating them. The CDR3 is 17 amino acids. CDR3 region: CASSLEQERSGANVLTF. CDR3 nucleotides: TGCGCCAGCAGTCTGGAACAGGAGCGCTCTGGGGCCAACGTCCTGACTTTC.

The chain links TRBV6-5 to TRBJ1-5; D gene ambiguous. CDR3 size: 13 residues. CDR1 is MNHEY and CDR2 is SVGAGI in the germline V gene. V lost 2 bases and J lost 7, with 9 bases in between. CDR3 DNA sequence: TGTGCCAGCAGTTACGATCGTGTGCAGCCCCAGCATTTT. This translates into CASSYDRVQPQHF.

The V and J genes are TRBV7-2 and TRBJ2-3; TRBD1 might be the D (6 bases). CDR1 SGHTA and CDR2 FQGNSA come from the germline V gene. Trimming took 5 bases from V and 4 from J, leaving 10 bases between them. The CDR3 length is 13 residues. CDR3 sequence: CASSQNRADTQYF. Written as DNA, the CDR3 is TGTGCCAGCAGCCAAAACAGGGCAGATACGCAGTATTTT. The complete variable domain, with remaining parts taken from reference TRBV7-2 and TRBJ2-3, reads GAGVSQSPSNKVTEKGKDVELRCDPISGHTALYWYRQSLGQGLEFLIYFQGNSAPDKSGLPSDRFSAERTGGSVSTLTIQRTQQEDSAVYLCASSQNRADTQYFGPGTRLTVL.

The chain links TRBV4-1 to TRBJ2-5, with TRBD2 matching over 9 bases. With 0 bases clipped from V and 0 bases from J, the junction kept 5 bases outside the gene matches. The length of the CDR3 is 17 residues. CDR1 is MGHRA, CDR2 YSYEKL, per germline. The DNA of the CDR3 is TGCGCCAGCAGCCAAGATAGGGGACTAGCTTACCAAGAGACCCAGTACTTC. Amino acid sequence: CASSQDRGLAYQETQYF.

This rearrangement joins TRBV19 to TRBJ1-3; TRBD1 matches at 8 bases. CDR3 length: 16 residues. The germline V gene encodes CDR1 LNHDA and CDR2 SQIVND (reference sequence). Trimming at V came to 3 bases and at J to 2 bases, leaving 6 bases not matched to a gene. The chain's CDR3 is CASSISGRGPGNTIYF. The CDR3 DNA reads TGTGCCAGTAGTATTTCCGGCAGGGGGCCTGGAAACACCATATATTTT.

This clone was counted only a few times. The gene calls are TRBV19 and TRBJ2-1; TRBD2 agrees at 10 bases. V gave up 5 bases and J gave up 9 bases; unmatched junction bases: 7. Germline V lookup: CDR1 LNHDA, CDR2 SQIVND (reference sequence). CDR3 length: 14 residues. The CDR3 here is CASSELAGEVEQFF. CDR3 sequence (DNA): TGTGCCAGTAGTGAGCTAGCGGGAGAGGTTGAGCAGTTCTTC.

This clone was observed a handful of times. This chain links TRBV30 with TRBJ2-2; D is unresolved. Germline V gives CDR1 GTSNPN, CDR2 SVGIG (reference sequence). Trimming shortened V by 2 bases and J by 7 bases, and 11 bases separated the two germline ends. The CDR3 extends over 13 amino acids. CDR3 in DNA: TGTGCCTGGAGTCCTCAGGCGAGCGGGGAGCTGTTTTTT. Residues: CAWSPQASGELFF. Looking up the rest from reference TRBV30 and TRBJ2-2 gives the full variable domain: SQTIHQWPATLVQPVGSPLSLECTVEGTSNPNLYWYRQAAGRGLQLLFYSVGIGQISSEVPQNLSASRPQDRQFILSSKKLLLSDSGFYLCAWSPQASGELFFGEGSRLTVL.

The chain carries TRBV18 and TRBJ1-2, with 7 nucleotides matching TRBD1. The CDR3 runs 15 residues. V was pared by 0 bases and J by 4 bases, with 5 bases of the junction left unmatched. Germline lookup yields CDR1 KGHSH and CDR2 LQKENI. The CDR3 DNA is TGTGCCAGCTCACCACCAACGGGGGACAGCTATGGCTACACCTTC. It encodes CASSPPTGDSYGYTF.

The chain has TRBV5-4 and TRBJ2-2; 9 bases fit TRBD2. CDR3 length equals 14 residues. Germline V gives CDR1 SGHNT, CDR2 YYREEE (reference sequence). Germline trimming cut 4 bases from V and 5 bases from J; bases unmatched to any gene: 3. The CDR3 region has the DNA TGTGCCAGCAGCCTGACTAGCGGAACCGGGGAGCTGTTTTTT. Translation: CASSLTSGTGELFF.

J is TRBJ2-5 and V is TRBV27, with 13 bases fitting TRBD2. Per the germline V gene, CDR1 is MNHEY and CDR2 is SMNVEV (reference sequence). This CDR3 is 15 amino acids long. The ends lost 6 bases at V and 5 bases at J; junction bases unmatched: 6. The chain's CDR3 is CASRRGLAGVETQYF. CDR3 bases: TGTGCCAGCAGGAGAGGACTAGCGGGAGTCGAGACCCAGTACTTC.

The V gene is TRBV4-3, the J gene TRBJ2-3; TRBD2 agrees at 9 bases. The V gene's germline CDR1 is LGHNA and CDR2 YSLEER. The V segment lost 0 bases and the J segment 3 bases; nucleotides outside the gene matches: 7. The CDR3 extends over 17 amino acids. The CDR3 nucleotides are TGCGCCAGCAGCCAAGATCGAAGGCGGGGGGGAACAGATACGCAGTATTTT. This encodes CASSQDRRRGGTDTQYF.

This clone was seen a handful of times. This chain joins TRBV2 and TRBJ2-7; 10 bases are shared with TRBD1. CDR3 size: 15 residues. The J segment lost 3 bases and the V segment lost 1 base, leaving 3 bases of the junction unmatched. CDR1 is SNHLY, CDR2 FYNNEI, per germline. The CDR3 DNA sequence: TGTGCCAGCAGTGAAGGGACAGGGGGTATCTACGAGCAGTACTTC. Protein sequence: CASSEGTGGIYEQYF.

This clone was observed once. The chain carries TRBV25-1 and TRBJ2-3, with D perhaps matching TRBD1 (7 bases). Looked up from germline, CDR1 is MGHDK and CDR2 is SYGVNS. Trimming pared 2 bases from V and 3 bases from J, leaving 15 bases between. The CDR3 extends over 16 amino acids. The CDR3 DNA reads as TGTGCCAGCAGTGAACAACAGGGGAGGATTACAGATACGCAGTATTTT. Amino acid sequence: CASSEQQGRITDTQYF.

The CDR3 DNA follows: TGTGCCAGCATCCACCCGGGGGAGGGCACAGATACGCAGTATTTT. Translated: CASIHPGEGTDTQYF. V is TRBV10-3 and J is TRBJ2-3; D is possibly TRBD2 (6 bases). Trimming removed 10 bases from V and 1 base from J, with 18 bases in between. Germline loops: CDR1 ENHRY, CDR2 SYGVKD. The CDR3 consists of 15 residues.

The chain combines TRBV5-1 with TRBJ1-1, with D possibly matching TRBD1 (6 bases). The germline CDR1 and CDR2 sequences are SGHRS and YFSETQ. The V end was cut by 0 bases, the J end by 4 bases, with 16 bases between. This CDR3 is 16 amino acids long. DNA of the CDR3: TGCGCCAGCAGCTTGGGATCCACAGGGTCGGGCACTGAAGCTTTCTTT. Amino acid sequence: CASSLGSTGSGTEAFF.

The chain couples TRBV19 to TRBJ1-2, with D uncertain. Deletions cut 0 bases from V and 2 bases from J, with 10 bases between. The CDR3 totals 15 residues. Germline assignment: CDR1 LNHDA and CDR2 SQIVND (reference sequence). The CDR3 bases are TGTGCCAGTAGTATAGATCAGGCCGGAAACTATGGCTACACCTTC. Translating it yields CASSIDQAGNYGYTF.